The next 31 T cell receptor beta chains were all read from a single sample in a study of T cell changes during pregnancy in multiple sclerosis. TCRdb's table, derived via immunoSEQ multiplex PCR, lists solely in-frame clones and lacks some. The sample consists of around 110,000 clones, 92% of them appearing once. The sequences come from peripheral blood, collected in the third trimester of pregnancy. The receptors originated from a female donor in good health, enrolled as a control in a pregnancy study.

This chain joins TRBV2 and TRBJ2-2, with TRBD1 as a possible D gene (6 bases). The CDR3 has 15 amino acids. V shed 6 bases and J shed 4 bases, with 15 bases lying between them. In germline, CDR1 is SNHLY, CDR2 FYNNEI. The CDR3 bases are TGTGCCAGCAGGGGACAAACAGCCAGCACCGGGGAGCTGTTTTTT. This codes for CASRGQTASTGELFF. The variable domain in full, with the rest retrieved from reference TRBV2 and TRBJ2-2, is EPEVTQTPSHQVTQMGQEVILRCVPISNHLYFYWYRQILGQKVEFLVSFYNNEISEKSEIFDDQFSVERPDGSNFTLKIRSTKLEDSAMYFCASRGQTASTGELFFGEGSRLTVL.

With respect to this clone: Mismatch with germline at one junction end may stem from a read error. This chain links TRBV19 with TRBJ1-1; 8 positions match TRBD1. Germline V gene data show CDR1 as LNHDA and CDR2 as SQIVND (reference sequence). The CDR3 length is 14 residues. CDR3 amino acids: CASSIAQGGTEALF. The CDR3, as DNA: TGTGCCAGTAGTATAGCACAGGGGGGTACTGAAGCTCTCTTT.

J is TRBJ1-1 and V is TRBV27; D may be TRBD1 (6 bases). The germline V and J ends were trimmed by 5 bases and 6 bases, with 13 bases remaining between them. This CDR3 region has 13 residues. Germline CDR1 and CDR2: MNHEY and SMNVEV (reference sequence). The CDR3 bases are TGTGCCAGCAGTGGCCCACAGGGCCCTGAAGCTTTCTTT. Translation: CASSGPQGPEAFF.

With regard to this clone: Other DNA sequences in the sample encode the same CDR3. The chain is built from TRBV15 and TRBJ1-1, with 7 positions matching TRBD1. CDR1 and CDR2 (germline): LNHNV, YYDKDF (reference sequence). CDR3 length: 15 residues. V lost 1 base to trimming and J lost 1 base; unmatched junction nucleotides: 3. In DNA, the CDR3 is TGTGCCACCAGCAGAGGAGGACAGGCGAACACTGAAGCTTTCTTT. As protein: CATSRGGQANTEAFF.

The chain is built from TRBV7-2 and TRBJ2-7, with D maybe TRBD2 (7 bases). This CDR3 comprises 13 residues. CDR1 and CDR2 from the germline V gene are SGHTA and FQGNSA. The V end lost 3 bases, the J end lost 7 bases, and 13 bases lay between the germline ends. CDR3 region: CASSFQQGGEQYF. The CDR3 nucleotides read TGTGCCAGCAGCTTTCAACAGGGAGGGGAGCAGTACTTC.

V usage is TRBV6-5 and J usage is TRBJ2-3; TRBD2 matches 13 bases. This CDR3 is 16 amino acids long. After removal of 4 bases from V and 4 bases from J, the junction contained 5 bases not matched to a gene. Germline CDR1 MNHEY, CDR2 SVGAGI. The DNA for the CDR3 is TGTGCCAGCAGTTCTCCGGGACTAGCGGGGTCAGATACGCAGTATTTT. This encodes CASSSPGLAGSDTQYF.

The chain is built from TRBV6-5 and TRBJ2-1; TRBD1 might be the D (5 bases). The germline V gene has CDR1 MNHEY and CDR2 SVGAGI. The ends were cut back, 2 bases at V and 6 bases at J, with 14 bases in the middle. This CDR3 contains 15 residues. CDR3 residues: CASSYGTGLGNEQFF. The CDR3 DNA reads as TGTGCCAGCAGTTACGGTACAGGCTTGGGCAATGAGCAGTTCTTC.

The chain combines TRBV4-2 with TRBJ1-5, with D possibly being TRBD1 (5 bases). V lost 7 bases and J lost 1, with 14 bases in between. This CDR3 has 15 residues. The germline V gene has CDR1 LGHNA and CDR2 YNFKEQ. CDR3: CASTQSAGSNQPQHF. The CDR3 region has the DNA TGTGCCAGCACTCAGAGCGCAGGGAGCAATCAGCCCCAGCATTTT.

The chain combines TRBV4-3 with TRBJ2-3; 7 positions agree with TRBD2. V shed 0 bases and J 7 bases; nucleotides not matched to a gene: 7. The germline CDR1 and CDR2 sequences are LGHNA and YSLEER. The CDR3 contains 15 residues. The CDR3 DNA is TGCGCCAGCAGCCAAGAACGTGGGGGGGTGAATACGCAGTATTTT. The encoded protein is CASSQERGGVNTQYF.

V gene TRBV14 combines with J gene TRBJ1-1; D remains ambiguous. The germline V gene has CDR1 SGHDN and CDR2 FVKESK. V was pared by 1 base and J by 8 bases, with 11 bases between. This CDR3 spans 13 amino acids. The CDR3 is CASSQVYGREAFF. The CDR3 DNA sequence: TGTGCCAGCAGCCAAGTGTATGGGAGGGAAGCTTTCTTT.

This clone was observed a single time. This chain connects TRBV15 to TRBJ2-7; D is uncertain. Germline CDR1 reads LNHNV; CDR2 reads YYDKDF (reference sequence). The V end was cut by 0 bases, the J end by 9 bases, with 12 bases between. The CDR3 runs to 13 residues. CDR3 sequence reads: CATSRDTQLAQYF. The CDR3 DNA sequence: TGTGCCACCAGCAGAGATACGCAGTTGGCGCAGTACTTC.

CDR3 loop: CASSFRGATNEKLFF. DNA of the CDR3: TGTGCCAGCAGCTTCAGGGGGGCAACTAATGAAAAACTGTTTTTT. The J gene is TRBJ1-4, the V gene TRBV7-2, with 7 bases that match TRBD1. There are 15 residues in the CDR3. After removal of 3 bases from V and 0 bases from J, the junction contained 1 base not matched to a gene. Germline V CDR1 and CDR2: SGHTA, FQGNSA. Full variable domain (rest looked up from reference TRBV7-2 and TRBJ1-4): GAGVSQSPSNKVTEKGKDVELRCDPISGHTALYWYRQSLGQGLEFLIYFQGNSAPDKSGLPSDRFSAERTGGSVSTLTIQRTQQEDSAVYLCASSFRGATNEKLFFGSGTQLSVL.

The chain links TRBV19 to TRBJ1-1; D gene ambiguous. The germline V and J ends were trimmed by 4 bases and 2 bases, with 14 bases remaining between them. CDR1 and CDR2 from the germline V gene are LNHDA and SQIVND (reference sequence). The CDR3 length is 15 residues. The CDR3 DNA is TGTGCCAGTAGTAGGCAAGAGGCGTCCAACACTGAAGCTTTCTTT. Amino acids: CASSRQEASNTEAFF.

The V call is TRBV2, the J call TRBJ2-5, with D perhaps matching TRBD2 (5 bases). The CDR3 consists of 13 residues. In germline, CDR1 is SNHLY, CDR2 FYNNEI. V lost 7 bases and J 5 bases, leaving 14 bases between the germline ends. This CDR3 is CASNRISSETQYF. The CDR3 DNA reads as TGTGCCAGCAATCGGATATCTAGCGAGACCCAGTACTTC.

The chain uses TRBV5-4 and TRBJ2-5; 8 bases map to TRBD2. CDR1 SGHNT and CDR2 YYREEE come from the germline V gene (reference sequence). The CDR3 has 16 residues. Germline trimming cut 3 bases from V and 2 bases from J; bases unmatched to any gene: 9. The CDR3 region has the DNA TGTGCCAGCAGCTCTAGGACTAGCTCAGCGCAAGAGACCCAGTACTTC. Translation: CASSSRTSSAQETQYF.

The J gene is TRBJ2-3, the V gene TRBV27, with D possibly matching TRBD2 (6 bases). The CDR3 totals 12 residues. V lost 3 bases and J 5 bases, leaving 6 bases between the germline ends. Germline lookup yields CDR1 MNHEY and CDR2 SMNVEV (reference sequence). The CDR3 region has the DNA TGTGCCAGCAGTTTCGGGAGAGATACGCAGTATTTT. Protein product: CASSFGRDTQYF.

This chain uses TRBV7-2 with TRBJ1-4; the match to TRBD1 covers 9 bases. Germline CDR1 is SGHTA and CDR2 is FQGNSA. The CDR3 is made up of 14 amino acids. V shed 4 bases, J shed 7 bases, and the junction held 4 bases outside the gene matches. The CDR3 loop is CASSWDREVEKLFF. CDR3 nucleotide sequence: TGTGCCAGCAGCTGGGACAGGGAGGTTGAAAAACTGTTTTTT.

The CDR3 DNA sequence: TGTGCCAGCAGCAGACCGACAGGGGGCGGGACTGAAGCTTTCTTT. Protein: CASSRPTGGGTEAFF. The chain links TRBV21-1 to TRBJ1-1; TRBD1 is taken as the D call from the table, unchecked against the DNA. TRBV21-1 is an annotated pseudogene. The CDR3 runs to 15 residues.

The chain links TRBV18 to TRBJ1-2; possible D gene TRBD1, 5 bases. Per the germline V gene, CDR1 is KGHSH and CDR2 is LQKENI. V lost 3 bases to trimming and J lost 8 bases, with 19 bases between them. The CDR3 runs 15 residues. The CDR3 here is CASSPPDRGMLGYTF. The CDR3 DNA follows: TGTGCCAGCTCACCTCCGGACCGGGGGATGTTGGGCTACACCTTC.

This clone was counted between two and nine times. Here the CDR3 DNA reads TGTGCCAGCAGTTACCTGTCAGGGGAAGAAGCTTTCTTT. This codes for CASSYLSGEEAFF. The rearrangement uses TRBV6-5 and TRBJ1-1, with a tentative D call TRBD1 (6 bases). The CDR3 is 13 residues long. Trimming left V 2 bases short and J 8 bases short, with 12 bases between. Per germline, CDR1 MNHEY and CDR2 SVGAGI.

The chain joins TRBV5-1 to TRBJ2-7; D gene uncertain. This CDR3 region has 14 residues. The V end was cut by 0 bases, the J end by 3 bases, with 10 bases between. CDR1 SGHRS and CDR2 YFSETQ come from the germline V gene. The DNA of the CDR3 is TGCGCCAGCAGCTTGGGACGGCGGAACTACGAGCAGTACTTC. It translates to CASSLGRRNYEQYF.

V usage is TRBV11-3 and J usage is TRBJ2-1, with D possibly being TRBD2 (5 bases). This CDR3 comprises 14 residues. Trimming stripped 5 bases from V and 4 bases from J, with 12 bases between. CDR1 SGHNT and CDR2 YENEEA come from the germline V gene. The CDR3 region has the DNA TGTGCCAGCAGCCCGGGATATGCATACAATGAGCAGTTCTTC. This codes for CASSPGYAYNEQFF.

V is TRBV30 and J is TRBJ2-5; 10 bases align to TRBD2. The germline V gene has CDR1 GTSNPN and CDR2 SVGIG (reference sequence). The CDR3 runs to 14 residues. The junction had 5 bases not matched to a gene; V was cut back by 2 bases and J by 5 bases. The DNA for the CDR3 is TGTGCCTGGAGTAGGGCTAGCGGGGGTGAGACCCAGTACTTC. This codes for CAWSRASGGETQYF.

The CDR3 region is CASSQAAGGSYRANVLTF. The CDR3 region has the DNA TGTGCCAGCAGCCAAGCGGCAGGGGGCTCCTATAGGGCCAACGTCCTGACTTTC. J is TRBJ2-6 and V is TRBV4-2; 8 bases align to TRBD1. This CDR3 has 18 amino acids. Germline assignment: CDR1 LGHNA and CDR2 YNFKEQ. Trimming cost V 1 base and J 5 bases; bases outside gene matches: 10.

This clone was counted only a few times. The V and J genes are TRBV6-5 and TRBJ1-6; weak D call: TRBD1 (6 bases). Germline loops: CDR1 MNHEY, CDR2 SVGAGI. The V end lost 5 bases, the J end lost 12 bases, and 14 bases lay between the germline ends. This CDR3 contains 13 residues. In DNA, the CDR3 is TGTGCCAGCAGTCCCGCCGGACAGATACCCCTCCACTTT. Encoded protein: CASSPAGQIPLHF.

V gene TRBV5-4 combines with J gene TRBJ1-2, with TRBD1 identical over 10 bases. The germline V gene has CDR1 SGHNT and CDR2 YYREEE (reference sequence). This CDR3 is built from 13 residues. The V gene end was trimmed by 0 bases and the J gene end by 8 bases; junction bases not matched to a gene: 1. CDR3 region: CASSLGDRGGYTF. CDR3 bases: TGTGCCAGCAGCTTGGGGGACAGGGGCGGCTACACCTTC.

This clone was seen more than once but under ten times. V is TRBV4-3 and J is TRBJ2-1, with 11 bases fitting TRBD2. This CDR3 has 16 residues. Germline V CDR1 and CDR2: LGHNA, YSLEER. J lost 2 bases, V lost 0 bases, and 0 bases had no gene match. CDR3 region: CASSQDSGGAYNEQFF. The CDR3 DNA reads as TGCGCCAGCAGCCAAGATAGCGGGGGGGCCTACAATGAGCAGTTCTTC.

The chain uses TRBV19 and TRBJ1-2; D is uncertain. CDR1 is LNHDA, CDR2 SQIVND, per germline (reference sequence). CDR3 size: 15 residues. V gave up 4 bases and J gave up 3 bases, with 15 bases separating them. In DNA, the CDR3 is TGTGCCAGTAGTACCTCCGCAGCGCGATACTATGGCTACACCTTC. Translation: CASSTSAARYYGYTF.

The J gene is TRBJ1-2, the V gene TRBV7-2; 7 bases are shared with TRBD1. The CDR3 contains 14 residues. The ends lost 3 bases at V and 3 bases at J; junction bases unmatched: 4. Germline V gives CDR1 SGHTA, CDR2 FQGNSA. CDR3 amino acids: CASSLETGYYGYTF. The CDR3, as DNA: TGTGCCAGCAGCTTGGAGACAGGGTACTATGGCTACACCTTC.

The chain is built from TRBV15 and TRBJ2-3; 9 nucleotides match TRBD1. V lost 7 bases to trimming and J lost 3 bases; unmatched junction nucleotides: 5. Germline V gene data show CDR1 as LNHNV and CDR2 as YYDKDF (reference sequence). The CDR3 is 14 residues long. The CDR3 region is CATTGDRATDTQYF. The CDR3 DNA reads TGTGCCACCACCGGGGACAGGGCAACAGATACGCAGTATTTT.

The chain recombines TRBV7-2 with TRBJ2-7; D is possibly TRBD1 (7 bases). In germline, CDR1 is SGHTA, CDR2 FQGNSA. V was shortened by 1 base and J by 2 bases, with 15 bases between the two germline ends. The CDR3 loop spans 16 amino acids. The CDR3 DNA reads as TGTGCCAGCAGCTTAGGTGGAGGGGGCTATCCCTACGAGCAGTACTTC. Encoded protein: CASSLGGGGYPYEQYF.